The entry below describes one T cell receptor beta chain. This specimen belongs to a study of OX40 agonist ivuxolimab in advanced cancers. Study at large: About 44% of patients had received prior checkpoint inhibitor therapy.

Sampling times: baseline, cycle 4 day 1, cycle 7 day 1. CDR1 is LGHNA and CDR2 is YSLEER in the germline V gene. The V gene end was trimmed by 4 bases and the J gene end by 3 bases; junction bases not matched to a gene: 5. CDR3 size: 14 residues. Produced via immunoSEQ multiplex PCR; TCRdb's table is partial and in-frame only. The data show 30,000 to 45,000 clones, roughly 87% seen once. The chain employs TRBV4-3 and TRBJ2-7, with TRBD1 matching over 8 bases. The sample consisted of CD4+ or CD8+ T cells sorted from blood, taken in a trial of the OX40 agonist ivuxolimab. The receptor was isolated from an adult with an advanced solid tumor such as melanoma, head and neck, liver or kidney cancer. The CDR3, as DNA: TGCGCCAGCAGCCTTGGACAGGGAGGCTACGAGCAGTACTTC. Its translation is CASSLGQGGYEQYF.